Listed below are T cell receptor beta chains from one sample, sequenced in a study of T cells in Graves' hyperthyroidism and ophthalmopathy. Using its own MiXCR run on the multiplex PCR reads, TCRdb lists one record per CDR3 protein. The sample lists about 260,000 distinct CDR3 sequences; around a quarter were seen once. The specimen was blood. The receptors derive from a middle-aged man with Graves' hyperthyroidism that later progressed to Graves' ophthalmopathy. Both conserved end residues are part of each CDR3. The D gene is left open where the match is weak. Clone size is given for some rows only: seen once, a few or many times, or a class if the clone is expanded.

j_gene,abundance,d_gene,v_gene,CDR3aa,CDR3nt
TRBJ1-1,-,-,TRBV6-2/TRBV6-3,CASSYYIRTEAFF,TGTGCCAGCAGTTATTATATACGCACTGAAGCTTTCTTT
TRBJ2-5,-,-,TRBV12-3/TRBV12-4,CASSFWGSVETQYF,TGTGCCAGCAGTTTCTGGGGTTCGGTAGAGACCCAGTACTTC
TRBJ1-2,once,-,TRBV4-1,CASSQVESGGSGGYTF,TGCGCCAGCAGCCAAGTCGAATCGGGGGGCTCTGGTGGCTACACCTTC
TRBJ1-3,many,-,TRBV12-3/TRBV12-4,CASSLENTIYF,TGTGCCAGCAGTTTGGAAAACACCATATATTTT
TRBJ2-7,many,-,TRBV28,CASSLIYEQYF,TGTGCCAGCAGCTTAATCTACGAGCAGTACTTC
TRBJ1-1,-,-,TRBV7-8,CASSPQFYTEAFF,TGTGCCAGCAGTCCACAGTTCTACACTGAAGCTTTCTTT
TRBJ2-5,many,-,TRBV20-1,CSAERHPSQEAQYF,TGCAGTGCCGAGCGACACCCTTCACAAGAGGCCCAGTACTTC
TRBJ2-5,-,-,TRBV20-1,CSASRLEETQYF,TGCAGTGCTTCTCGACTAGAAGAGACCCAGTACTTC
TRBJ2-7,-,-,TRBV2,CASSEALGEPYNEQYF,TGTGCCAGCAGTGAAGCGCTAGGGGAACCCTACAATGAGCAGTACTTC
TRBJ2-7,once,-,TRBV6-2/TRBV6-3,CASSRRDFIYEQYF,TGTGCCAGCAGTCGCCGGGACTTTATATACGAGCAGTACTTC